This T cell receptor (beta chain) was observed in a study of shared clonotypes between healthy human individuals. Overall study context: CD4 naive cells filled three plates per donor, CD4 memory three, CD8 naive two and CD8 memory one. Study-wide findings and caveats: Sharing of clonotypes among donors was expected to vary with sequencing depth. Generation probabilities of non-shared clonotypes were lower (relative to those shared by all four donors). Incompleteness in sorted-subset sequencing, despite large depth, was shown by rarefaction.

Data came from immunoSEQ multiplex PCR; TCRdb stores just in-frame clones and leaves some out. The sample has some 2,000,000 clones, about 95% seen once. Naive-designated CD8 cells lacked CD45RO, were positively enriched for CCR7, and omitted terminally differentiated effector memory CD45RA+ cells. The CDR3 extends over 13 amino acids. Trimming removed 2 bases from V and 3 bases from J, with 8 bases in between. Germline lookup yields CDR1 MNHEY and CDR2 SMNVEV (reference sequence). A word on this clone: The antigen is undetermined. Other DNA sequences of this sample code for an identical CDR3.

This TCR came from a man between 18 and 29 years old in good health. Sequenced: naive CD8+ T cells sorted from blood. The J gene is TRBJ2-7, the V gene TRBV27, with D unresolved. The CDR3 region is CASSLTPFYEQYF. The CDR3 coding sequence is TGTGCCAGCAGTTTAACACCCTTCTACGAGCAGTACTTC.